Following are 29 T cell receptor beta chains from one sample sequenced in a study of blood T cell repertoires in COVID-19. Profiling relied on immunoSEQ multiplex PCR, and the TCRdb table lists in-frame clones only, not all of them. The top ten clones hold roughly a sixth of a sample with under 300,000 clones, 85% to 90% of them seen once. The sample comprised PBMCs or T cells enriched from blood (not recorded which). The receptors originated from a man in his late teens or twenties who had recovered from COVID-19.

The genes are TRBV10-1 and TRBJ1-2; 8 bases align to TRBD1. The junction had 8 bases not matched to a gene; V was cut back by 0 bases and J by 8 bases. CDR1 WNHNN and CDR2 SYGVQD come from the germline V gene (reference sequence). The CDR3 sequence is 15 residues long. DNA for the CDR3: TGCGCCAGCAGTGAGTCACGGACAGGGACGAGAGGCTACACCTTC. Protein sequence: CASSESRTGTRGYTF.

This rearrangement joins TRBV7-2 to TRBJ2-5; 9 bases agree with TRBD1. This CDR3 has 14 residues. Germline V lookup: CDR1 SGHTA, CDR2 FQGNSA. The trim removed 5 bases at V and 4 bases at J, leaving 5 bases unmatched. The CDR3 sequence: CASSPGQGGETQYF. In nucleotides, the CDR3 is TGTGCCAGCAGCCCGGGACAGGGAGGAGAGACCCAGTACTTC.

This sequence joins TRBV7-2 and TRBJ1-4, with 7 bases aligning to TRBD1. Germline V CDR1 and CDR2: SGHTA, FQGNSA. The CDR3 consists of 16 residues. The J segment lost 8 bases and the V segment lost 6 bases, leaving 15 bases of the junction unmatched. CDR3 protein: CASSPDATGRREKLFF. The CDR3 DNA sequence: TGTGCCAGCAGTCCTGACGCGACAGGGCGAAGGGAAAAACTGTTTTTT.

The rearrangement joins TRBV25-1 to TRBJ2-7; TRBD1 is a possible D gene (5 bases). CDR1 is MGHDK, CDR2 SYGVNS, per germline. The CDR3 sequence is 16 residues long. V was shortened by 3 bases and J by 6 bases, with 21 bases between the two germline ends. The CDR3 DNA is TGTGCCAGCAGTGATCCCGCCGGGCAGGGCCATCTCGAGCAGTACTTC. Translated: CASSDPAGQGHLEQYF.

The genes are TRBV9 and TRBJ2-1, with 7 nucleotides matching TRBD2. CDR3 length equals 16 residues. Germline-derived CDR1 and CDR2 are SGDLS and YYNGEE. With 1 base clipped from V and 6 bases from J, the junction kept 10 bases outside the gene matches. CDR3 loop: CASSVTSSGRSNEQFF. The CDR3 bases are TGTGCCAGCAGCGTAACCTCTTCCGGGAGGAGCAATGAGCAGTTCTTC.

This clone was seen just once. The chain uses TRBV4-1 and TRBJ2-5; 8 nucleotides align to TRBD1. Germline V CDR1 and CDR2: MGHRA, YSYEKL. The CDR3 runs to 14 residues. V lost 3 bases to trimming and J lost 2 bases; unmatched junction nucleotides: 2. CDR3 residues: CASSQGQAQETQYF. The CDR3 coding sequence is TGCGCCAGCAGCCAGGGACAGGCGCAAGAGACCCAGTACTTC.

The chain recombines TRBV30 with TRBJ1-6, with D unclear. The V and J ends lost 2 bases and 13 bases respectively, with 12 bases between them. CDR1 GTSNPN and CDR2 SVGIG come from the germline V gene (reference sequence). There are 12 residues in the CDR3. The CDR3 sequence: CAWSPSTAPLHF. CDR3 in DNA: TGTGCCTGGAGTCCGAGTACAGCTCCCCTCCACTTT.

The chain couples TRBV7-9 to TRBJ1-2; TRBD1 agrees at 8 bases. CDR1 is SEHNR, CDR2 FQNEAQ, per germline (reference sequence). V lost 4 bases and J lost 12; bases outside the gene matches: 7. This CDR3 has 12 amino acids. The CDR3 sequence: CASSSYQQGDTF. The CDR3 nucleotides read TGTGCCAGCAGCTCATACCAACAGGGGGACACCTTC.

The chain has TRBV19 and TRBJ1-2, with 9 bases fitting TRBD1. The CDR3 length is 14 residues. The J segment lost 5 bases and the V segment lost 1 base, leaving 2 bases of the junction unmatched. The V gene's germline CDR1 is LNHDA and CDR2 SQIVND (reference sequence). CDR3 in DNA: TGTGCCAGTAGTATAGGGGGGACAGGGTATGGCTACACCTTC. Protein sequence: CASSIGGTGYGYTF.

This clone occurred once. The chain combines TRBV28 with TRBJ2-2; 7 bases match TRBD1. V lost 2 bases and J lost 4; bases outside the gene matches: 4. CDR3 size: 15 residues. Germline values: CDR1 MDHEN, CDR2 SYDVKM. The CDR3 spells CASSLGTAATGELFF. CDR3 nucleotide sequence: TGTGCCAGCAGTTTAGGGACAGCGGCCACCGGGGAGCTGTTTTTT. Full variable domain (remainder filled in from reference TRBV28 and TRBJ2-2): DVKVTQSSRYLVKRTGEKVFLECVQDMDHENMFWYRQDPGLGLRLIYFSYDVKMKEKGDIPEGYSVSREKKERFSLILESASTNQTSMYLCASSLGTAATGELFFGEGSRLTVL.

The chain uses TRBV10-2 and TRBJ2-7, with TRBD2 identical over 9 bases. V lost 1 base and J lost 13; bases outside the gene matches: 11. In germline, CDR1 is WSHSY, CDR2 SAAADI. This CDR3 is built from 14 residues. The DNA of the CDR3 is TGCGCCAGCAGTGAGTGGGACCTAGCGGGGTTGTCTTACTTC. Translated, it gives CASSEWDLAGLSYF.

This chain connects TRBV6-5 to TRBJ2-7, with TRBD1 as a possible D gene (6 bases). V lost 4 bases to trimming and J lost 1 base, with 14 bases between them. The CDR3 has 15 residues. Per the germline V gene, CDR1 is MNHEY and CDR2 is SVGAGI. In nucleotides, the CDR3 is TGTGCCAGCAGTTCCCGGACAGCAGGATCCTACGAGCAGTACTTC. Protein product: CASSSRTAGSYEQYF.

This clone appeared a few times. The CDR3 sequence: CASSPQLIAGEQYF. The CDR3 nucleotides read TGTGCCAGCAGCCCACAATTGATCGCGGGGGAGCAGTACTTC. This chain joins TRBV7-8 and TRBJ2-7; D may be TRBD2 (6 bases). The CDR3 spans 14 residues. Germline CDR1 and CDR2: SGHVS and FQNEAQ. The V end lost 5 bases, the J end lost 7 bases, and 18 bases lay between the germline ends.

The genes are TRBV19 and TRBJ2-1, with TRBD1 identical over 12 bases. V was pared by 4 bases and J by 5 bases, with 9 bases of the junction left unmatched. The CDR3 consists of 17 residues. The germline gives CDR1 LNHDA, CDR2 SQIVND (reference sequence). The CDR3 protein is CASSTGTGGEVDNEQFF. The CDR3, as DNA: TGTGCCAGTAGTACCGGGACAGGGGGCGAAGTGGACAATGAGCAGTTCTTC.

V is TRBV2 and J is TRBJ2-2, with 7 nucleotides matching TRBD2. CDR1 is SNHLY and CDR2 is FYNNEI in the germline V gene. The trim removed 1 base at V and 1 base at J, leaving 0 bases unmatched. CDR3 size: 15 residues. In DNA form, the CDR3 reads TGTGCCAGCAGTGAAGAGCGGGGGAACACCGGGGAGCTGTTTTTT. Protein: CASSEERGNTGELFF.

This CDR3 is CASSGETGTGDPYEQYF. The CDR3 DNA reads as TGCGCCAGCAGTGGGGAAACCGGGACGGGGGATCCCTACGAGCAGTACTTC. The chain combines TRBV10-2 with TRBJ2-7; D might be TRBD2 (6 bases). The V end was cut by 4 bases, the J end by 2 bases, with 21 bases between. Germline-derived CDR1 and CDR2 are WSHSY and SAAADI. There are 17 residues in the CDR3.

The chain is built from TRBV27 and TRBJ2-2; tentative D call: TRBD1 (5 bases). This CDR3 is built from 17 residues. V lost 5 bases and J lost 6, with 22 bases in between. Germline CDR1 reads MNHEY; CDR2 reads SMNVEV (reference sequence). CDR3 coding DNA: TGTGCCAGCAGTCCTTGGCAGGGAAGGATGGATGCCGGGGAGCTGTTTTTT. Translation gives CASSPWQGRMDAGELFF.

The V and J genes are TRBV25-1 and TRBJ1-1, with 9 bases matching TRBD1. Germline V CDR1 and CDR2: MGHDK, SYGVNS. Unmatched junction bases numbered 7, after V lost 4 bases and J lost 4 bases. The CDR3 covers 15 residues. CDR3 DNA: TGTGCCAGCAGTGCAACAGGGGGCCTTGGCACTGAAGCTTTCTTT. It specifies CASSATGGLGTEAFF.

The chain uses TRBV4-1 and TRBJ1-2; D gene uncertain. Per germline, CDR1 MGHRA and CDR2 YSYEKL. There are 14 residues in the CDR3. The ends were cut back, 5 bases at V and 6 bases at J, with 16 bases in the middle. CDR3 coding DNA: TGCGCCAGCAGCATCGCCGCGCCGGGAGATGGCTACACCTTC. Translating gives CASSIAAPGDGYTF.

The rearrangement joins TRBV6-2 or TRBV6-3 to TRBJ1-2, with TRBD1 matching 9 bases. J was trimmed by 7 bases and V by 2 bases; bases with no gene match: 5. The CDR3 runs 14 residues. Germline assignment: CDR1 MNHEY and CDR2 SVGEGT. CDR3 DNA: TGTGCCAGCAGTTACGGGACAGGGTTAGGTGGCTACACCTTC. Protein product: CASSYGTGLGGYTF.

The chain joins TRBV24-1 to TRBJ2-1; 9 bases match TRBD1. CDR1 KGHDR and CDR2 SFDVKD come from the germline V gene. The CDR3 length is 14 residues. V lost 9 bases to trimming and J lost 8 bases; unmatched junction nucleotides: 10. The CDR3 region is CATGKDRGFDEQFF. CDR3 DNA sequence: TGTGCCACCGGAAAGGACAGGGGTTTTGATGAGCAGTTCTTC.

V and J are TRBV4-1 and TRBJ1-3, with a weak D call TRBD1 (6 bases). V was clipped by 4 bases and J by 0 bases, with 16 bases between them. There are 17 residues in the CDR3. Germline CDR1 reads MGHRA; CDR2 reads YSYEKL. The DNA for the CDR3 is TGCGCCAGCAGCCCTAAACAGGGTAGTGGCTCTGGAAACACCATATATTTT. Translation: CASSPKQGSGSGNTIYF.

The V and J genes are TRBV6-4 and TRBJ2-1; 9 bases are shared with TRBD2. CDR3 size: 15 residues. The V gene end was trimmed by 6 bases and the J gene end by 4 bases; junction bases not matched to a gene: 7. The germline gives CDR1 MRHNA, CDR2 SNTAGT. CDR3: CASSSIAGAYNEQFF. CDR3 nucleotide sequence: TGTGCCAGCAGCTCAATAGCGGGAGCTTACAATGAGCAGTTCTTC.

DNA for the CDR3: TGTGCCTGGAGTGTAACAGGGACGAACACTGAAGCTTTCTTT. The encoded protein is CAWSVTGTNTEAFF. The genes are TRBV30 and TRBJ1-1, with TRBD1 as a possible D gene (6 bases). V was trimmed by 0 bases and J by 1 base, leaving 9 bases between them. The germline CDR1 and CDR2 sequences are GTSNPN and SVGIG (reference sequence). CDR3 length: 14 amino acids.

This clone has a single count. The chain has TRBV19 and TRBJ2-4, with 7 bases identical to TRBD2. The J segment lost 4 bases and the V segment lost 3 bases, leaving 6 bases of the junction unmatched. This CDR3 is built from 15 residues. The germline V gene encodes CDR1 LNHDA and CDR2 SQIVND (reference sequence). CDR3: CASSMVAGLKNIQYF. The CDR3 coding sequence is TGTGCCAGTAGTATGGTAGCGGGTCTTAAAAACATTCAGTACTTC.

There are a few counts of this clone. This chain links TRBV29-1 with TRBJ1-1; TRBD1 matches at 8 bases. The CDR3 extends over 15 amino acids. From germline, CDR1 is SQVTM and CDR2 ANQGSEA. V trimming: 4 bases; J trimming: 0 bases; junction bases outside the gene matches: 7. This CDR3 is CSVVVRGLVNTEAFF. DNA for the CDR3: TGCAGCGTTGTCGTCAGGGGGCTTGTGAACACTGAAGCTTTCTTT.

The J gene is TRBJ2-1, the V gene TRBV30; TRBD2 matches 14 bases. This CDR3 contains 17 residues. The ends lost 2 bases at V and 1 base at J; junction bases unmatched: 4. Germline values: CDR1 GTSNPN, CDR2 SVGIG (reference sequence). The CDR3 sequence is CAWSWGLAGESYNEQFF. In DNA form, the CDR3 reads TGTGCCTGGAGTTGGGGACTAGCGGGAGAATCCTACAATGAGCAGTTCTTC.

The chain joins TRBV3-1 (or the pseudogene TRBV3-2) to TRBJ2-7; 10 nucleotides line up with TRBD2. CDR1 and CDR2 from the germline V gene are LGHDT and YNNKEL (reference sequence). V lost 5 bases to trimming and J lost 4 bases; unmatched junction nucleotides: 8. This CDR3 has 15 amino acids. The CDR3 DNA reads as TGTGCCAGCAGCATACCTAGCGGGGGACGGTACGAGCAGTACTTC. Its protein product is CASSIPSGGRYEQYF.

The table lists this clone with a few counts. V and J are TRBV5-1 and TRBJ2-7; D perhaps matches TRBD1 (5 bases). Trimming took 6 bases from V and 7 from J, leaving 17 bases between them. Per the germline V gene, CDR1 is SGHRS and CDR2 is YFSETQ. The CDR3 covers 13 residues. CDR3 sequence reads: CASMESRVGEQYF. The CDR3 coding sequence is TGCGCCAGCATGGAGTCCAGGGTGGGAGAGCAGTACTTC.